One sample yielded the 3 T cell receptor beta chains listed below, sequenced in a study of blood T cell repertoires in COVID-19. TCRdb keeps only in-frame clones here, not all; method: immunoSEQ multiplex PCR. The sample yields around 160,000 clones, over 80% seen once. Sequencing was done on a sample of peripheral blood. The receptor set was obtained from a woman aged 40 to 50 with active or convalescent COVID-19.

The chain is built from TRBV28 and TRBJ1-2, with D perhaps TRBD1 (5 bases). The CDR3 is made up of 16 amino acids. With 6 bases removed from V and 6 bases from J, the gap between germline ends came to 23 bases. CDR1 and CDR2 from the germline V gene are MDHEN and SYDVKM. Here the CDR3 DNA reads TGTGCCAGCAGCCGATTCAGTCTTCAAGGGGAGGATGGCTACACCTTC. This codes for CASSRFSLQGEDGYTF.

The table lists this clone with a few counts. The chain employs TRBV2 and TRBJ2-2; no firm D call. Per the germline V gene, CDR1 is SNHLY and CDR2 is FYNNEI. The CDR3 has 16 residues. V lost 4 bases to trimming and J lost 0 bases, with 12 bases between them. The CDR3 is CASSGVLESNTGELFF. DNA for the CDR3: TGTGCCAGCAGTGGGGTTCTAGAATCGAACACCGGGGAGCTGTTTTTT.

The rearrangement links TRBV9 to TRBJ2-7; the match to TRBD2 covers 10 bases. Germline loops: CDR1 SGDLS, CDR2 YYNGEE. The CDR3 spans 14 residues. With V trimmed by 3 bases and J by 7 bases, 7 bases remained unmatched. The CDR3 DNA reads as TGTGCCAGCAGCGGAAGCGGGAGGGCCAGGGAGCAGTACTTC. It specifies CASSGSGRAREQYF.